A selection of T cell receptor beta chains follows, all from one sample in a study of T-cell reconstitution after alpha-beta-depleted transplantation in children. MiXCR, applied by TCRdb to the PCR reads, yields one record per CDR3 protein. The sample holds 450,000 to 700,000 distinct CDR3 sequences, roughly 27% seen once. This specimen consisted of PBMCs, obtained before TCRalphabeta/CD19-depleted stem cell transplant. The origin of the receptors is a boy in the first two years of life with Wiskott-Aldrich syndrome, due to receive a stem cell transplant. Each CDR3 is given with its conserved first and last residue.

j_gene: TRBJ2-7
v_gene: TRBV27
CDR3aa: CASSPRTPLLLYEQYF

j_gene: TRBJ2-1
v_gene: TRBV15
CDR3aa: CATSIGEGSYNEQFF

j_gene: TRBJ1-1
v_gene: TRBV20-1
CDR3aa: CSARVAGTEAFF

j_gene: TRBJ2-1
v_gene: TRBV20-1
CDR3aa: CSANGGRGFNYEQFF

j_gene: TRBJ2-7
v_gene: TRBV20-1
CDR3aa: CSARRPGQGSEQYF

j_gene: TRBJ2-5
v_gene: TRBV10-3
CDR3aa: CAIGAEPETQYF

j_gene: TRBJ2-5
v_gene: TRBV25-1
CDR3aa: CASSEFGRETQYF

j_gene: TRBJ2-2
v_gene: TRBV5-1
CDR3aa: CASSIDPTGELFF

j_gene: TRBJ2-7
v_gene: TRBV4-1
CDR3aa: CASSQDYGKERDPSYEQYF

j_gene: TRBJ2-6
v_gene: TRBV5-1
CDR3aa: CASSAGVGANVLTF

j_gene: TRBJ1-2
v_gene: TRBV18
CDR3aa: CASSRGPPEGDYTF

j_gene: TRBJ2-1
v_gene: TRBV27
CDR3aa: CASSNGHHSFNEQFF

j_gene: TRBJ2-7
v_gene: TRBV5-1
CDR3aa: CASSLAAGQSYEQYF

j_gene: TRBJ1-1
v_gene: TRBV6-1
CDR3aa: CASRTRTGVSEAFF

j_gene: TRBJ2-7
v_gene: TRBV27
CDR3aa: CASSLWPTGGGEQYF

j_gene: TRBJ2-5
v_gene: TRBV10-3
CDR3aa: CAISERTGKETQYF